This T cell receptor (beta chain) emerged from a study of cytomegalovirus exposure and HLA in healthy donors. As concerns this clone: Its antigen is not known.

PCR primers comprised 60 Vbeta and 13 Jbeta primers. Clones were sequenced by immunoSEQ multiplex PCR, and TCRdb holds only the in-frame ones, with some missing. The table includes more than 140,000 clones, approximately 80% detected once. The germline CDR1 and CDR2 sequences are MDHEN and SYDVKM. The length of the CDR3 is 14 residues. The ends lost 6 bases at V and 7 bases at J; junction bases unmatched: 11. Findings and caveats of the study: Sequences of the TCR beta chain were said to predict the HLA-A and HLA-B alleles of most subjects accurately. Immune exposure was documented only through CMV serostatus.

V gene TRBV28 combines with J gene TRBJ1-2; 7 nucleotides agree with TRBD1. This TCR was sampled from a man in his thirties or forties in good health and CMV-seropositive. Sequencing used PBMCs. The CDR3 loop is CASSPDREIVGYTF. The CDR3 coding sequence is TGTGCCAGCAGCCCAGACAGGGAGATAGTTGGCTACACCTTC.